These 8 T cell receptor beta chains were sequenced from one sample in a study of T cell responses to AZD1222 COVID-19 vaccine. Clones were read by immunoSEQ multiplex PCR, and TCRdb kept only the in-frame ones, dropping some. The table records around 190,000 clones, around 88% of them present only once. Sequencing was performed on peripheral blood, taken 28 days after the second AZD1222 dose. These receptors were collected from an adult who received the AZD1222 COVID-19 vaccine.

The V and J genes are TRBV29-1 and TRBJ2-1, with D possibly being TRBD2 (5 bases). Germline V gives CDR1 SQVTM, CDR2 ANQGSEA. The germline V and J ends were trimmed by 4 bases and 10 bases, with 8 bases remaining between them. The CDR3 spans 10 residues. In DNA, the CDR3 is TGCAGCGTTGTTCGGGGAGAGCAGTTCTTC. Its translation: CSVVRGEQFF.

The chain carries TRBV5-5 and TRBJ2-5; the match to TRBD2 covers 7 bases. V was clipped by 2 bases and J by 1 base; unmatched bases: 2. This CDR3 spans 14 amino acids. Germline V gene sequence: CDR1 SGHKS, CDR2 YYEKEE (reference sequence). The DNA of the CDR3 is TGTGCCAGCAGCTTTTCTAGCGGCCAAGAGACCCAGTACTTC. Translation gives CASSFSSGQETQYF.

This clone was observed a single time. The chain couples TRBV7-2 to TRBJ1-4; tentative D call: TRBD1 (6 bases). From germline, CDR1 is SGHTA and CDR2 FQGNSA. This CDR3 region has 15 residues. V was pared by 2 bases and J by 7 bases, with 14 bases between. The CDR3, as DNA: TGTGCCAGCAGCTTAACCCAGGGGAGGGGTGAAAAACTGTTTTTT. Protein sequence: CASSLTQGRGEKLFF. The full variable domain, its missing parts supplied by reference TRBV7-2 and TRBJ1-4, is GAGVSQSPSNKVTEKGKDVELRCDPISGHTALYWYRQSLGQGLEFLIYFQGNSAPDKSGLPSDRFSAERTGGSVSTLTIQRTQQEDSAVYLCASSLTQGRGEKLFFGSGTQLSVL.

The chain has TRBV7-3 and TRBJ2-5; TRBD1 aligns across 7 bases. Germline assignment: CDR1 SGHTA and CDR2 FQGTGA. This CDR3 is built from 15 residues. The V and J ends lost 0 bases and 3 bases, in that order; junction bases with no gene match: 4. This chain's CDR3 is CASSLTRGSEETQYF. The CDR3 DNA reads TGTGCCAGCAGCTTAACCAGGGGGTCCGAAGAGACCCAGTACTTC.

This clone was detected once. This chain links TRBV6-5 with TRBJ1-2; 8 bases match TRBD1. The CDR3 covers 14 residues. Germline trimming cut 4 bases from V and 4 bases from J; bases unmatched to any gene: 5. Germline V gene data show CDR1 as MNHEY and CDR2 as SVGAGI. DNA of the CDR3: TGTGCCAGCAGTTTGGACAGGGTGAGCTATGGCTACACCTTC. The encoded protein is CASSLDRVSYGYTF.

The V call is TRBV19, the J call TRBJ1-4, with unresolved D. Germline CDR1 is LNHDA and CDR2 is SQIVND (reference sequence). Trimming took 7 bases from V and 0 from J, leaving 6 bases between them. This CDR3 has 13 residues. The DNA of the CDR3 is TGTGCCAGTACGGGGACAACTAATGAAAAACTGTTTTTT. Translated, it gives CASTGTTNEKLFF.

This chain links TRBV4-1 with TRBJ2-3; D is ambiguous. CDR1 is MGHRA, CDR2 YSYEKL, per germline. V lost 7 bases to trimming and J lost 0 bases, with 11 bases between them. The CDR3 sequence is 14 residues long. The chain's CDR3 is CASTISGSTDTQYF. DNA for the CDR3: TGCGCCAGCACTATCAGTGGGAGCACAGATACGCAGTATTTT.

The V and J genes are TRBV18 and TRBJ2-7; D is perhaps TRBD2 (5 bases). Germline CDR1 and CDR2: KGHSH and LQKENI. V gave up 3 bases and J gave up 2 bases, with 14 bases separating them. This CDR3 comprises 15 residues. This CDR3 reads CASSPSSWGAYEQYF. CDR3 sequence (DNA): TGTGCCAGCTCACCGTCCTCATGGGGAGCCTACGAGCAGTACTTC.